Shown below are 11 T cell receptor beta chains from a single sample sequenced in a study of a mutant IDH1 vaccine in newly diagnosed glioma (dated by TCRdb to 2020 to 2022). Library preparation was by the immunoSEQ multiplex PCR assay. TCRdb took this table from immuneACCESS and kept in-frame rearrangements with V and J called. Such tables lack part of the clones; where checked against another copy, unresolved V genes explain under half of the gap, and the rest is unexplained. The sample table contains 56,000 or so clones; only one count was recorded for approximately 80% of them. Of the sample, roughly 5% is held by the ten largest clones. Which antigens these TCRs recognize remains unknown. The time point label corresponds to: week 47, end of study. Each vaccine dose was 300 ug of a 20-mer mutant IDH1 peptide in Montanide, given subcutaneously with topical imiquimod. Sequences were derived from PBMCs, sampled from a glioma patient whose treatment included an IDH1 peptide vaccine. These receptors all come from a middle-aged woman with glioma. Some clones in this sample may be carry-over from other donors' samples.

The chain recombines TRBV19 with TRBJ2-2, with D perhaps matching TRBD1 (5 bases). Deletions cut 3 bases from V and 1 base from J, with 9 bases between. The CDR3 runs to 15 residues. CDR1 is LNHDA and CDR2 is SQIVND in the germline V gene (reference sequence). The CDR3 DNA is TGTGCCAGTAGTATCAGGGTTTTGAACACCGGGGAGCTGTTTTTT. It is translated as CASSIRVLNTGELFF.

As to this clone: One junction end does not reproduce the germline sequence, and a read error may be involved. The chain combines TRBV7-7 with TRBJ2-3; 16 positions match TRBD2. The CDR3 has 16 residues. Germline V CDR1 and CDR2: SSHAT, FNYEAQ (reference sequence). CDR3 sequence (DNA): TGTGCTAGCAGCTTGGGACTAGCGGGGGGGCCGGATACGCAGTATTTT. Translating gives CASSLGLAGGPDTQYF. Looking up the rest from reference TRBV7-7 and TRBJ2-3 gives the full variable domain: GAGVSQSPRYKVTKRGQDVTLRCDPISSHATLYWYQQALGQGPEFLTYFNYEAQPDKSGLPSDRFSAERPEGSISTLTIQRTEQRDSAMYRCASSLGLAGGPDTQYFGPGTRLTVL.

V usage is TRBV5-4 and J usage is TRBJ2-1; possibly TRBD2 for D (7 bases). The CDR3 contains 16 residues. Trimming stripped 4 bases from V and 7 bases from J, with 21 bases between. The V gene's germline CDR1 is SGHNT and CDR2 YYREEE (reference sequence). CDR3 in amino acids: CASSLKRGGPGNEQFF. The CDR3 DNA sequence: TGTGCCAGCAGCCTCAAGAGGGGGGGCCCCGGTAATGAGCAGTTCTTC.

This rearrangement joins TRBV5-5 to TRBJ1-1, with D perhaps matching TRBD1 (6 bases). Trimming cost V 4 bases and J 2 bases, with 12 bases left between them. In germline, CDR1 is SGHKS, CDR2 YYEKEE (reference sequence). CDR3 length: 14 amino acids. The CDR3 protein is CASSGAGANTEAFF. The CDR3 nucleotides read TGTGCCAGCAGCGGGGCAGGGGCCAACACTGAAGCTTTCTTT.

V gene TRBV7-9 combines with J gene TRBJ2-5; the D gene is possibly TRBD2 (5 bases). The CDR3 extends over 14 amino acids. Trimming removed 5 bases from V and 6 bases from J, with 16 bases in between. The germline gives CDR1 SEHNR, CDR2 FQNEAQ (reference sequence). The chain's CDR3 is CASSATSRGKTQYF. The DNA for the CDR3 is TGTGCCAGCAGCGCCACTAGTCGGGGAAAGACCCAGTACTTC.

This chain links TRBV10-3 with TRBJ2-7, with D unresolved. With 1 base removed from V and 3 bases from J, the gap between germline ends came to 7 bases. Germline V gene sequence: CDR1 ENHRY, CDR2 SYGVKD. This CDR3 is 13 amino acids long. The CDR3 protein is CAISEYSGYEQYF. As DNA, the CDR3 is TGTGCCATCAGTGAGTATTCGGGCTACGAGCAGTACTTC.

The chain is built from TRBV5-4 and TRBJ2-7, with D perhaps being TRBD1 or TRBD2 (5 bases each). This CDR3 comprises 15 residues. The V end lost 3 bases, the J end lost 4 bases, and 17 bases lay between the germline ends. The germline CDR1 and CDR2 sequences are SGHNT and YYREEE (reference sequence). CDR3 DNA sequence: TGTGCCAGCAGCTCGGGGACCGACCTGACGTACGAGCAGTACTTC. Translating it yields CASSSGTDLTYEQYF.

The J gene is TRBJ1-2, the V gene TRBV4-1; possibly TRBD1 for D (6 bases). Between the trimmed V and J ends, which lost 10 bases and 2 bases, there was a span of 8 bases. CDR1 and CDR2 (germline): MGHRA, YSYEKL. The CDR3 runs 11 residues. In DNA form, the CDR3 reads TGCGCCATCCAGGGGAACTATGGCTACACCTTC. As protein: CAIQGNYGYTF.

V gene TRBV30 combines with J gene TRBJ1-5; TRBD1 agrees at 7 bases. This CDR3 has 15 residues. After removal of 3 bases from V and 3 bases from J, the junction contained 8 bases not matched to a gene. Germline V gene sequence: CDR1 GTSNPN, CDR2 SVGIG (reference sequence). CDR3 loop: CAWSPPDRANQPQHF. CDR3 nucleotide sequence: TGTGCCTGGAGCCCCCCCGACAGGGCCAATCAGCCCCAGCATTTT. The variable domain in full, completed from reference TRBV30 and TRBJ1-5, reads SQTIHQWPATLVQPVGSPLSLECTVEGTSNPNLYWYRQAAGRGLQLLFYSVGIGQISSEVPQNLSASRPQDRQFILSSKKLLLSDSGFYLCAWSPPDRANQPQHFGDGTRLSIL.

As DNA, the CDR3 is TGTGCCAGCAGCGTAGACAGCGTTACGCAGTATTTT. Its protein product is CASSVDSVTQYF. V usage is TRBV9 and J usage is TRBJ2-3; D not certain. With 0 bases removed from V and 8 bases from J, the gap between germline ends came to 7 bases. Germline V CDR1 and CDR2: SGDLS, YYNGEE. This CDR3 is built from 12 residues.

The rearrangement uses TRBV21-1 and TRBJ1-5; the D segment call TRBD1 is taken from the table without a DNA check. TRBV21-1 is listed as a pseudogene. The CDR3 totals 20 residues. The DNA for the CDR3 is TGTGCCAGCAGCAAATGGGAACAGGGGCCTTTAAAGGGTAGCAATCAGCCCCAGCATTTT. Its translation is CASSKWEQGPLKGSNQPQHF.